These 29 T cell receptor beta chains came from one sample sequenced in a study of T cells in Graves' hyperthyroidism and ophthalmopathy. Amplified TCR beta CDR3 regions derived from RNA transcripts. First-round RT-PCR targeting the TCR CDR3 was performed with the HTBI primer set. TCRdb re-called the multiplex PCR reads with MiXCR, one entry per CDR3 protein. The table records hundreds of thousands of distinct CDR3 sequences, roughly 15% of them present only once. The specimen was blood. These receptor sequences come from a woman in her 50s with Graves' ophthalmopathy.

V is TRBV6-2 or TRBV6-3 and J is TRBJ2-1; 12 bases are shared with TRBD2. CDR1 is MNHEY, CDR2 SVGEGT, per germline. Germline trimming cut 4 bases from V and 6 bases from J; bases unmatched to any gene: 4. There are 15 residues in the CDR3. The CDR3 DNA reads TGTGCCAGCAGTTTCCGGACTAGCGGGGCCAATGAGCAGTTCTTC. Its translation: CASSFRTSGANEQFF.

This clonotype was seen many times. The chain joins TRBV2 to TRBJ1-6, with D maybe TRBD1 (5 bases). Germline lookup yields CDR1 SNHLY and CDR2 FYNNEI. V was cut by 4 bases and J by 6 bases, with 13 bases left in between. There are 15 residues in the CDR3. The CDR3 reads CASSADTWTNSPLHF. CDR3 in DNA: TGTGCCAGCAGTGCGGACACCTGGACTAATTCACCCCTCCACTTT.

This clonotype has at least ten counts. This chain links TRBV7-2 with TRBJ2-3, with TRBD2 matching over 9 bases. The CDR3 has 16 residues. Germline V gene lookup returns CDR1 SGHTA and CDR2 FQGNSA. The V segment lost 7 bases and the J segment 1 base; nucleotides outside the gene matches: 9. Written as DNA, the CDR3 is TGTGCCAGCACCAGAGGGCTAGCGGGACGCACAGATACGCAGTATTTT. This translates into CASTRGLAGRTDTQYF.

This clonotype was detected ten times or more. The rearrangement links TRBV7-9 to TRBJ1-1; no reliable D call. The CDR3 runs 14 residues. The V end was cut by 6 bases, the J end by 2 bases, with 13 bases between. Germline V gene sequence: CDR1 SEHNR, CDR2 FQNEAQ (reference sequence). The CDR3 sequence: CASRRTTQNTEAFF. DNA for the CDR3: TGTGCCAGCAGACGTACCACACAAAACACTGAAGCTTTCTTT. Variable domain in full (rest from reference TRBV7-9 and TRBJ1-1): DTGVSQNPRHKITKRGQNVTFRCDPISEHNRLYWYRQTLGQGPEFLTYFQNEAQLEKSRLLSDRFSAERPKGSFSTLEIQRTEQGDSAMYLCASRRTTQNTEAFFGQGTRLTVV.

This clonotype was seen at least ten times. The genes are TRBV3-1 and TRBJ2-3; TRBD2 agrees at 8 bases. After removal of 8 bases from V and 5 bases from J, the junction contained 9 bases not matched to a gene. CDR1 is LGHDT, CDR2 YNNKEL, per germline (reference sequence). This CDR3 contains 14 residues. The CDR3 DNA reads TGTGCCAGCGAACCGGGACTAGGTCGAGATACGCAGTATTTT. It encodes CASEPGLGRDTQYF.

This clonotype was detected many times. The chain links TRBV7-9 to TRBJ1-2, with D possibly TRBD1 on 5 matching bases. The germline V and J ends were trimmed by 0 bases and 0 bases, with 11 bases remaining between them. The CDR3 consists of 16 residues. In germline, CDR1 is SEHNR, CDR2 FQNEAQ (reference sequence). As DNA, the CDR3 is TGTGCCAGCAGCTTAGCGAATGTGGGACCTAACTATGGCTACACCTTC. Translated: CASSLANVGPNYGYTF.

This clonotype was observed at least ten times. V is TRBV24-1 and J is TRBJ2-1, with 8 bases identical to TRBD1. The trim removed 4 bases at V and 9 bases at J, leaving 13 bases unmatched. This CDR3 is built from 16 residues. CDR1 and CDR2 from the germline V gene are KGHDR and SFDVKD. CDR3 sequence reads: CATSDPGQDRAGEQFF. Here the CDR3 DNA reads TGTGCCACCAGTGACCCTGGGCAGGACAGGGCGGGTGAGCAGTTCTTC.

At least ten counts were recorded for this clonotype. The chain couples TRBV7-2 to TRBJ1-2, with TRBD1 matching 9 bases. Trimming at V came to 5 bases and at J to 8 bases, leaving 6 bases not matched to a gene. CDR1 is SGHTA and CDR2 is FQGNSA in the germline V gene. The CDR3 loop spans 13 amino acids. DNA of the CDR3: TGTGCCAGCAGCACGGGACAGGGATTCGGCTACACCTTC. Its protein product is CASSTGQGFGYTF.

This clonotype was recorded many times. The chain is built from TRBV28 and TRBJ2-2, with D unclear. CDR3 length: 15 amino acids. With 5 bases removed from V and 3 bases from J, the gap between germline ends came to 13 bases. Germline V gene lookup returns CDR1 MDHEN and CDR2 SYDVKM. The CDR3 spells CASSPRRYHTGELFF. The CDR3 DNA is TGTGCCAGCAGTCCACGTCGATATCACACCGGGGAGCTGTTTTTT.

The J gene is TRBJ1-5, the V gene TRBV19; D gene uncertain. CDR1 is LNHDA and CDR2 is SQIVND in the germline V gene (reference sequence). There are 16 residues in the CDR3. Trimming took 3 bases from V and 2 from J, leaving 14 bases between them. The CDR3 coding sequence is TGTGCCAGTAGTATCAACCTAGGTGCGGGCAATCAGCCCCAGCATTTT. Its protein product is CASSINLGAGNQPQHF.

This clonotype showed up just once. The chain employs TRBV2 and TRBJ2-7; 12 positions agree with TRBD1. Germline CDR1 SNHLY, CDR2 FYNNEI. This CDR3 is 14 amino acids long. The V and J ends lost 6 bases and 5 bases, in that order; junction bases with no gene match: 5. The CDR3 sequence is CASRGTGGAHEQYF. CDR3 DNA sequence: TGTGCCAGCAGGGGGACAGGGGGCGCGCACGAGCAGTACTTC.

The sample holds many counts of this clonotype. The chain is built from TRBV28 and TRBJ2-1; D may be TRBD1 (6 bases). CDR1 and CDR2 (germline): MDHEN, SYDVKM. The CDR3 runs to 15 residues. Trimming took 5 bases from V and 4 from J, leaving 15 bases between them. Here the CDR3 reads CASSPPRGPYNEQFF. The CDR3 bases are TGTGCCAGCAGTCCACCCAGGGGCCCTTACAATGAGCAGTTCTTC.

This clonotype was counted ten times or more. V gene TRBV9 combines with J gene TRBJ2-7; no clear D gene. Germline V gene data show CDR1 as SGDLS and CDR2 as YYNGEE. Trimming removed 3 bases at V and 6 bases at J, with 13 bases between. The CDR3 extends over 13 amino acids. The CDR3 sequence is CASSGKDHFEQYF. DNA of the CDR3: TGTGCCAGCAGCGGAAAAGACCACTTCGAGCAGTACTTC.

The V call is TRBV5-1, the J call TRBJ2-6; 10 nucleotides agree with TRBD1. With 3 bases clipped from V and 0 bases from J, the junction kept 3 bases outside the gene matches. This CDR3 spans 17 amino acids. Per germline, CDR1 SGHRS and CDR2 YFSETQ. CDR3 DNA sequence: TGCGCCAGCAGCTCGGGACAGGGGAGCTCTGGGGCCAACGTCCTGACTTTC. Protein sequence: CASSSGQGSSGANVLTF.

V and J are TRBV15 and TRBJ2-1; TRBD2 agrees at 7 bases. J gave up 12 bases and V 0 bases, and 8 bases lay outside the gene matches. Germline V gene data show CDR1 as LNHNV and CDR2 as YYDKDF (reference sequence). This CDR3 is 14 amino acids long. The CDR3 DNA sequence: TGTGCCACCAGCAGAGACACCGGGGGGTTGCTGCAGTTCTTC. It translates to CATSRDTGGLLQFF.

The table lists this clonotype with many counts. V and J are TRBV7-2 and TRBJ2-3; 9 nucleotides line up with TRBD2. V lost 0 bases and J lost 6; bases outside the gene matches: 7. The CDR3 extends over 16 amino acids. Germline V gives CDR1 SGHTA, CDR2 FQGNSA. CDR3: CASSLASGSWLDTQYF. In DNA form, the CDR3 reads TGTGCCAGCAGCTTAGCTAGCGGGAGTTGGTTGGATACGCAGTATTTT.

This clonotype was seen repeatedly, ten times or more. The V and J genes are TRBV2 and TRBJ2-7; TRBD1 aligns across 7 bases. Trimming cost V 0 bases and J 3 bases; bases outside gene matches: 5. Germline CDR1 and CDR2: SNHLY and FYNNEI. The CDR3 runs 15 residues. The CDR3 region is CASSEASAGGYEQYF. The DNA for the CDR3 is TGTGCCAGCAGTGAAGCCTCGGCAGGGGGCTACGAGCAGTACTTC. The full variable domain, completed using reference TRBV2 and TRBJ2-7, is EPEVTQTPSHQVTQMGQEVILRCVPISNHLYFYWYRQILGQKVEFLVSFYNNEISEKSEIFDDQFSVERPDGSNFTLKIRSTKLEDSAMYFCASSEASAGGYEQYFGPGTRLTVT.

This clonotype was seen at least ten times. The chain employs TRBV6-2 or TRBV6-3 and TRBJ2-2, with a weak D call TRBD2 (5 bases). The V gene lost 6 bases and the J gene lost 3 bases, with 14 bases spanning the gap. The CDR3 sequence is 15 residues long. Germline lookup yields CDR1 MNHEY and CDR2 SVGEGT. The CDR3 DNA sequence: TGTGCCAGCAGGCGACTACCTCGGCACACCGGGGAGCTGTTTTTT. Translating it yields CASRRLPRHTGELFF.

This clonotype was observed at least ten times. The chain links TRBV20-1 to TRBJ2-7; TRBD2 is a possible D gene (6 bases). Per germline, CDR1 DFQATT and CDR2 SNEGSKA (reference sequence). The CDR3 spans 13 residues. Trimming pared 5 bases from V and 1 base from J, leaving 12 bases between. CDR3 in DNA: TGCAGTGCTGGGCGGGGCCCTTCCTACGAGCAGTACTTC. The encoded protein is CSAGRGPSYEQYF.

Many counts were recorded for this clonotype. At one boundary the junction diverges from the germline segment, which might be a read error. The V and J genes are TRBV11-2 and TRBJ2-1; 7 positions agree with TRBD2. CDR1 and CDR2 (germline): SGHAT, FQNNGV. The CDR3 spans 16 residues. CDR3 sequence: CASNLDRSGIGNEQFF. CDR3 DNA: TGTGCCAGCAACTTAGATCGAAGCGGGATAGGTAATGAGCAGTTCTTC.

This clonotype was recorded at least ten times. V gene TRBV7-2 combines with J gene TRBJ2-1; 11 bases map to TRBD2. Trimming removed 2 bases from V and 3 bases from J; junction bases left unmatched: 18. In germline, CDR1 is SGHTA, CDR2 FQGNSA. This CDR3 is built from 21 residues. CDR3 sequence (DNA): TGTGCCAGCAGCTTATTGGGTTCGTCTAGCGGGAGGCCGCTGTTCTACAATGAGCAGTTCTTC. It encodes CASSLLGSSSGRPLFYNEQFF.

This chain joins TRBV6-2 or TRBV6-3 and TRBJ2-7; 11 bases map to TRBD2. The length of the CDR3 is 16 residues. CDR1 MNHEY and CDR2 SVGEGT come from the germline V gene. With 6 bases clipped from V and 0 bases from J, the junction kept 7 bases outside the gene matches. In nucleotides, the CDR3 is TGTGCCAGCAGACGGACTAGCGGGCGTAGCTCCTACGAGCAGTACTTC. It specifies CASRRTSGRSSYEQYF.

This clonotype was counted only a few times. The chain uses TRBV28 and TRBJ2-3; the D is unclear. CDR3 length equals 13 residues. CDR1 and CDR2 from the germline V gene are MDHEN and SYDVKM. V was pared by 11 bases and J by 4 bases, with 16 bases between. The CDR3 DNA sequence: TGTGCCGTACAAGGTGGGGTGGCAGATACGCAGTATTTT. This codes for CAVQGGVADTQYF.

This clonotype was counted between two and nine times. The V and J genes are TRBV3-1 and TRBJ2-7; tentatively, D is TRBD1 or TRBD2 (5 bases each). Germline lookup yields CDR1 LGHDT and CDR2 YNNKEL (reference sequence). This CDR3 contains 15 residues. Trimming cost V 1 base and J 3 bases, with 13 bases left between them. This CDR3 reads CASSQGGAALYEQYF. CDR3 in DNA: TGTGCCAGCAGCCAAGGAGGGGCGGCGCTCTACGAGCAGTACTTC.

The table lists this clonotype with many counts. The CDR3 sequence: CASSATGTGFTLSSYEQYF. CDR3 nucleotide sequence: TGTGCCAGCAGTGCAACCGGGACAGGGTTCACCCTGAGCTCCTACGAGCAGTACTTC. The genes are TRBV12-3 or TRBV12-4 and TRBJ2-7, with TRBD1 matching over 9 bases. Trimming removed 5 bases from V and 0 bases from J; junction bases left unmatched: 17. This CDR3 spans 19 amino acids.

This clonotype was recorded once. This may be a read error: a much more frequent sequence differs by one nucleotide. V and J are TRBV5-1 and TRBJ1-2, with a weak D call TRBD1 (5 bases). Trimming stripped 1 base from V and 5 bases from J, with 15 bases between. The CDR3 spans 15 residues. Germline V gene data show CDR1 as SGHRS and CDR2 as YFSETQ. The CDR3: CASSLSTGGGYGYTF. In nucleotides, the CDR3 is TGCGCCAGCAGCTTGTCTACAGGCGGGGGGTATGGCTACACCTTC.

In its sample, this clonotype was seen many times. The chain carries TRBV10-3 and TRBJ2-5; 7 bases are shared with TRBD2. Germline-derived CDR1 and CDR2 are ENHRY and SYGVKD. The CDR3 spans 17 residues. V trimming: 4 bases; J trimming: 5 bases; junction bases outside the gene matches: 16. CDR3 protein: CAISVGAGDENGETQYF. CDR3 DNA: TGTGCCATCAGTGTAGGGGCGGGAGACGAAAATGGGGAGACCCAGTACTTC.

In its sample, this clonotype was seen a few times. This chain joins TRBV15 and TRBJ2-3, with TRBD2 as a possible D gene (7 bases). This CDR3 is 17 amino acids long. CDR1 LNHNV and CDR2 YYDKDF come from the germline V gene (reference sequence). Trimming removed 2 bases at V and 7 bases at J, with 22 bases between. The CDR3 DNA reads as TGTGCCACCAGCAGACCCACGGCGGGGAGGGGGTCGAATACGCAGTATTTT. Its translation is CATSRPTAGRGSNTQYF.

The table lists this clonotype with many counts. This sequence joins TRBV28 and TRBJ2-5, with a tentative D call TRBD2 (5 bases). The CDR3 covers 16 residues. V lost 4 bases and J 2 bases, leaving 17 bases between the germline ends. Germline CDR1 reads MDHEN; CDR2 reads SYDVKM. The CDR3 protein is CASSSIGMGVQETQYF. The CDR3, as DNA: TGTGCCAGCAGTTCGATCGGGATGGGTGTTCAAGAGACCCAGTACTTC. Using reference TRBV28 and TRBJ2-5 for the parts outside the CDR3, the full variable domain is DVKVTQSSRYLVKRTGEKVFLECVQDMDHENMFWYRQDPGLGLRLIYFSYDVKMKEKGDIPEGYSVSREKKERFSLILESASTNQTSMYLCASSSIGMGVQETQYFGPGTRLLVL.